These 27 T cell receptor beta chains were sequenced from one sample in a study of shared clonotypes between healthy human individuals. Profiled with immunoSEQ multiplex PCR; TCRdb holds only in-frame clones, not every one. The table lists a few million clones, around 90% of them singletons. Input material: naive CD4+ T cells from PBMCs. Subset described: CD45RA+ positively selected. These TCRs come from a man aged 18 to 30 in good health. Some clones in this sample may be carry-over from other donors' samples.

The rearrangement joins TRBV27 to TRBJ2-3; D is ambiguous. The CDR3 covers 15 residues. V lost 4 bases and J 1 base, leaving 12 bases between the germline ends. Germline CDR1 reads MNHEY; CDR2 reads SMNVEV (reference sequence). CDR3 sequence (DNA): TGTGCCAGCAGTTCCCGCTTTGGGGGCACAGATACGCAGTATTTT. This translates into CASSSRFGGTDTQYF.

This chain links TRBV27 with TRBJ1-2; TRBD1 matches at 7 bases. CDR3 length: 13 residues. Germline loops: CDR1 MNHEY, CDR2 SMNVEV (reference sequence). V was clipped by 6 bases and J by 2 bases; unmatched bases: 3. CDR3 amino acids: CASRGQLNYGYTF. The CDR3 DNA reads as TGTGCCAGCAGGGGACAGCTAAACTATGGCTACACCTTC.

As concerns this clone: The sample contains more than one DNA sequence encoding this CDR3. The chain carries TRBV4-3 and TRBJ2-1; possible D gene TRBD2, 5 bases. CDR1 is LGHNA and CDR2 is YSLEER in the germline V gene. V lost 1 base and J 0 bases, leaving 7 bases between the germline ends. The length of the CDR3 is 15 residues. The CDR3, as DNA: TGCGCCAGCAGCCAAGCCACTAGCTCCTACAATGAGCAGTTCTTC. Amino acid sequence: CASSQATSSYNEQFF.

CDR3 sequence: CASSPRVLRRTDTQYF. The CDR3 nucleotides read TGTGCCAGCAGTCCCCGTGTTTTGCGTCGCACAGATACGCAGTATTTT. V usage is TRBV27 and J usage is TRBJ2-3; D gene uncertain. CDR1 and CDR2 from the germline V gene are MNHEY and SMNVEV (reference sequence). Between the trimmed V and J ends, which lost 5 bases and 1 base, there was a span of 16 bases. This CDR3 contains 16 residues.

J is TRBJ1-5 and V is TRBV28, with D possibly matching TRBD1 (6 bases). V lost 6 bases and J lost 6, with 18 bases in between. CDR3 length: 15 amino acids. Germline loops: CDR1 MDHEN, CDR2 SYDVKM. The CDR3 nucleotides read TGTGCCAGCAGCTCCCAGGGGATAGGGGGTCAGCCCCAGCATTTT. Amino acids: CASSSQGIGGQPQHF.

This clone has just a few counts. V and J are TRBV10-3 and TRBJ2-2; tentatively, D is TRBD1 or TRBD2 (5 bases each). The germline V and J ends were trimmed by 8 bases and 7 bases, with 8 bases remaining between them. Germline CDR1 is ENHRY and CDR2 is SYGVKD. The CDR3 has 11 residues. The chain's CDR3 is CAIGAGGELFF. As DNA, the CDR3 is TGTGCCATCGGGGCGGGCGGGGAGCTGTTTTTT.

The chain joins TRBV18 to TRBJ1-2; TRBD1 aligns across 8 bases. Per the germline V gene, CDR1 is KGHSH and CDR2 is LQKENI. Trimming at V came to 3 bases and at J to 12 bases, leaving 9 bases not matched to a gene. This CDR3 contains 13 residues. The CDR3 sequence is CASSPRDRPTNTF. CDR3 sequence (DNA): TGTGCCAGCTCACCGCGGGACAGGCCAACTAACACCTTC. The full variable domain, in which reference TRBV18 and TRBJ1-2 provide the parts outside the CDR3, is NAGVMQNPRHLVRRRGQEARLRCSPMKGHSHVYWYRQLPEEGLKFMVYLQKENIIDESGMPKERFSAEFPKEGPSILRIQQVVRGDSAAYFCASSPRDRPTNTFGSGTRLTVV.

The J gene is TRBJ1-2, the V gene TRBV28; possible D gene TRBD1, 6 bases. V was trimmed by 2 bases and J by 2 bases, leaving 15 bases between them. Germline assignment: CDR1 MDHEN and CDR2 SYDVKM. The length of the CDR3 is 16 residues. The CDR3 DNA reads TGTGCCAGCAGTTTAACAGCTGGACAGTCCAACTATGGCTACACCTTC. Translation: CASSLTAGQSNYGYTF.

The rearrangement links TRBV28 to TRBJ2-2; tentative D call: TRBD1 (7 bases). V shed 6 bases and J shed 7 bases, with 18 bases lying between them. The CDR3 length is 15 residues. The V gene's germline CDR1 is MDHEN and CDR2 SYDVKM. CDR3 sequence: CASRGASAGGGELFF. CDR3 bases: TGTGCCAGCAGAGGGGCTAGCGCAGGGGGCGGGGAGCTGTTTTTT.

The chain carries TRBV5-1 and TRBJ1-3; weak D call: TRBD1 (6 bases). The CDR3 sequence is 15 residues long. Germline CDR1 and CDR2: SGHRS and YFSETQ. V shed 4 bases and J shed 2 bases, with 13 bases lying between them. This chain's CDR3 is CASSPDSTPGNTIYF. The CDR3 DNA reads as TGCGCCAGCAGCCCGGACAGTACCCCTGGAAACACCATATATTTT.

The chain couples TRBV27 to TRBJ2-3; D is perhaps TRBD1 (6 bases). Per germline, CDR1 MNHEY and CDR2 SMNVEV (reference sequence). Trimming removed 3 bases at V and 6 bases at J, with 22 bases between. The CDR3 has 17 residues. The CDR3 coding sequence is TGTGCCAGCAGTTTTCTACCTACAGGCAGGGGACGGGATACGCAGTATTTT. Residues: CASSFLPTGRGRDTQYF.

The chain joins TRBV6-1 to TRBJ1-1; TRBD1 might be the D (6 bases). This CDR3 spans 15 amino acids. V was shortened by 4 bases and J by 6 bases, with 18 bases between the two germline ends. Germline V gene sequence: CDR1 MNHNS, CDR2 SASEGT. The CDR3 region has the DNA TGTGCCAGCAGTGGCAAGACAGGTTATTTGGCTGAAGCTTTCTTT. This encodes CASSGKTGYLAEAFF.

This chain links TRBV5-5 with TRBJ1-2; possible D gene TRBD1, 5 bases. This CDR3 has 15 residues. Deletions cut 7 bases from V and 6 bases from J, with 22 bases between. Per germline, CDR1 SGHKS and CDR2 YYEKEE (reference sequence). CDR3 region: CASGQQTAMRNGYTF. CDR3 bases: TGTGCCAGCGGACAACAGACCGCGATGAGGAATGGCTACACCTTC.

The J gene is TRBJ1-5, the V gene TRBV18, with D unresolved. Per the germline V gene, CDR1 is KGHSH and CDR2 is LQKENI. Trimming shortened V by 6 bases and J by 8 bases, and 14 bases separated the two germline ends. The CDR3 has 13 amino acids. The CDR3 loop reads CASSQGMGEPQHF. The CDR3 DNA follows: TGTGCCAGCTCCCAAGGAATGGGTGAGCCCCAGCATTTT.

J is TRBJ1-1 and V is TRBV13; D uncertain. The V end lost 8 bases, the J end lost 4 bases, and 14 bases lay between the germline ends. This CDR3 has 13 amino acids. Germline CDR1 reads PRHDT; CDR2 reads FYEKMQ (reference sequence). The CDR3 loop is CASAPLPRTEAFF. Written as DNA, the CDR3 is TGTGCCAGCGCACCCCTCCCGCGCACTGAAGCTTTCTTT.

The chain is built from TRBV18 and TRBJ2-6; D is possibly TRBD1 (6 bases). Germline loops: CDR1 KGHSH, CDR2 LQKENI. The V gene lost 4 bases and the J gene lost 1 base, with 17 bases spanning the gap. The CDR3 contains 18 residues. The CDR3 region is CASSRIRDTSSGANVLTF. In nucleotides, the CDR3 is TGTGCCAGCTCACGCATCCGGGACACCTCTTCTGGGGCCAACGTCCTGACTTTC.

The CDR3 nucleotides read TGTGCCAGCAGCTTAGTCCGTACAGTGAAGACCTTCTATGGCTACACCTTC. Amino acid sequence: CASSLVRTVKTFYGYTF. This chain links TRBV7-2 with TRBJ1-2; D is ambiguous. CDR1 SGHTA and CDR2 FQGNSA come from the germline V gene. V shed 1 base and J shed 4 bases, with 19 bases lying between them. The CDR3 extends over 17 amino acids.

CDR3: CATSRAPLDNEKLFF. Written as DNA, the CDR3 is TGTGCCACCAGCAGAGCCCCCTTAGATAATGAAAAACTGTTTTTT. This chain connects TRBV15 to TRBJ1-4, with D hard to call. Germline V gene data show CDR1 as LNHNV and CDR2 as YYDKDF (reference sequence). The CDR3 extends over 15 amino acids. V lost 1 base and J 4 bases, leaving 10 bases between the germline ends.

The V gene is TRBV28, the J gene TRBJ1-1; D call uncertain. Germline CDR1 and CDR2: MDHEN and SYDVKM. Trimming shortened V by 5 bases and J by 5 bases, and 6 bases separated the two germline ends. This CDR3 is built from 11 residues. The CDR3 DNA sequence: TGTGCCAGCAGTGGGGTTACTGAAGCTTTCTTT. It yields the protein CASSGVTEAFF. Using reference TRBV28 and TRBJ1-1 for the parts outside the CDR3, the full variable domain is DVKVTQSSRYLVKRTGEKVFLECVQDMDHENMFWYRQDPGLGLRLIYFSYDVKMKEKGDIPEGYSVSREKKERFSLILESASTNQTSMYLCASSGVTEAFFGQGTRLTVV.

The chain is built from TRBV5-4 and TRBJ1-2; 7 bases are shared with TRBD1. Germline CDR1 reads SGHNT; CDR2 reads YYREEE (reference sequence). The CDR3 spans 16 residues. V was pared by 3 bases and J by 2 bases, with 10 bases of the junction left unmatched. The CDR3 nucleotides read TGTGCCAGCAGCTCAGCCCCCAGGGGGACAAACTATGGCTACACCTTC. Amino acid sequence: CASSSAPRGTNYGYTF.

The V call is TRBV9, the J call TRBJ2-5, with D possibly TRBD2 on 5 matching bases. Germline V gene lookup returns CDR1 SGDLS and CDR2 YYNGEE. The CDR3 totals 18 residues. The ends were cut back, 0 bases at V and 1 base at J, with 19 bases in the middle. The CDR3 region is CASSVDGNSGNSQETQYF. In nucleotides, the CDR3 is TGTGCCAGCAGCGTAGATGGGAATTCGGGAAACTCCCAAGAGACCCAGTACTTC.

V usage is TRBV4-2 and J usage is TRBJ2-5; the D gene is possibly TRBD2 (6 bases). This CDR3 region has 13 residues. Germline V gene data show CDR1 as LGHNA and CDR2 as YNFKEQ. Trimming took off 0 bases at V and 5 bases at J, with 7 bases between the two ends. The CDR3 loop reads CASSQEAGETQYF. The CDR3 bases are TGTGCCAGCAGCCAAGAGGCGGGGGAGACCCAGTACTTC.

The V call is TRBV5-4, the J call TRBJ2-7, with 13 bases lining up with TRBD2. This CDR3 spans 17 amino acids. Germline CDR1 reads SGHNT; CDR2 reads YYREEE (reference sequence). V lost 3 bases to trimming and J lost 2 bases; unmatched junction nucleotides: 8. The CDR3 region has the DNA TGTGCCAGCAGCTCCTTCAGGACTAGCGGGGGTGCCTACGAGCAGTACTTC. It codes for CASSSFRTSGGAYEQYF.

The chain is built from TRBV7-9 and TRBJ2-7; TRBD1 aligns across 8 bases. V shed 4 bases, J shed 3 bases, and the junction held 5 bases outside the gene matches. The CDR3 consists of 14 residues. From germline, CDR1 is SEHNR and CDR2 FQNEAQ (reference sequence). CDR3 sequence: CASSSDRGYYEQYF. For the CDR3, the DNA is TGTGCCAGCAGCTCCGACAGGGGATACTACGAGCAGTACTTC.

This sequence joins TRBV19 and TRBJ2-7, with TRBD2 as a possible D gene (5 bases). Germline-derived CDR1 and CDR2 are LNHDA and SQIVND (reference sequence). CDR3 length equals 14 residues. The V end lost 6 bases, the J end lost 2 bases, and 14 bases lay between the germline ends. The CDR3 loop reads CASRDSIGPYEQYF. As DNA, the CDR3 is TGTGCCAGTAGGGACTCGATAGGGCCCTACGAGCAGTACTTC. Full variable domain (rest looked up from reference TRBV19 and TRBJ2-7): DGGITQSPKYLFRKEGQNVTLSCEQNLNHDAMYWYRQDPGQGLRLIYYSQIVNDFQKGDIAEGYSVSREKKESFPLTVTSAQKNPTAFYLCASRDSIGPYEQYFGPGTRLTVT.

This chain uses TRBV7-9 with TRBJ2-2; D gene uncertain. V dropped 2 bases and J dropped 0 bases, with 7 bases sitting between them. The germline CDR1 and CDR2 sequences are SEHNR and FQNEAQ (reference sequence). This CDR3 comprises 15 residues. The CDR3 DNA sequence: TGTGCCAGCAGCTTAAATCGAGCGAACACCGGGGAGCTGTTTTTT. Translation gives CASSLNRANTGELFF.

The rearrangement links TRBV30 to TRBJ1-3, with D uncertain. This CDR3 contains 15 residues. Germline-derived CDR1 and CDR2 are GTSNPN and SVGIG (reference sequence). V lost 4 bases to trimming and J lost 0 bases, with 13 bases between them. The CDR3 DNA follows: TGTGCCTGGACCGATTGGCAGTACTCTGGAAACACCATATATTTT. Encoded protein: CAWTDWQYSGNTIYF. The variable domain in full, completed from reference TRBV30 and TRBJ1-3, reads SQTIHQWPATLVQPVGSPLSLECTVEGTSNPNLYWYRQAAGRGLQLLFYSVGIGQISSEVPQNLSASRPQDRQFILSSKKLLLSDSGFYLCAWTDWQYSGNTIYFGEGSWLTVV.